The clone carrying this TCR beta chain was recorded at least ten times. All patients reached thyroid surgery having received no treatment beforehand. These data originate in a study of metastatic and nonmetastatic thyroid tumors. CDR1 MDHEN and CDR2 SYDVKM come from the germline V gene. The ends were cut back, 3 bases at V and 6 bases at J, with 17 bases in the middle. The CDR3 is 15 amino acids. MiXCR reprocessed the PCR reads for TCRdb. The sample shows 22,000 or so clones, less than 20% of them seen only once. Sample: blood. The TCR sequence derives from a female donor with papillary thyroid cancer or a benign thyroid nodule (not recorded which). Some clones in this sample may be carry-over from other donors' samples. The rearrangement joins TRBV28 to TRBJ1-1; tentatively, D is TRBD1 (5 bases). The CDR3, as DNA: TGTGCCAGCAGTTTGGGGGTAGCAGATGGGGCTGAAGCTTTCTTT. This translates into CASSLGVADGAEAFF.